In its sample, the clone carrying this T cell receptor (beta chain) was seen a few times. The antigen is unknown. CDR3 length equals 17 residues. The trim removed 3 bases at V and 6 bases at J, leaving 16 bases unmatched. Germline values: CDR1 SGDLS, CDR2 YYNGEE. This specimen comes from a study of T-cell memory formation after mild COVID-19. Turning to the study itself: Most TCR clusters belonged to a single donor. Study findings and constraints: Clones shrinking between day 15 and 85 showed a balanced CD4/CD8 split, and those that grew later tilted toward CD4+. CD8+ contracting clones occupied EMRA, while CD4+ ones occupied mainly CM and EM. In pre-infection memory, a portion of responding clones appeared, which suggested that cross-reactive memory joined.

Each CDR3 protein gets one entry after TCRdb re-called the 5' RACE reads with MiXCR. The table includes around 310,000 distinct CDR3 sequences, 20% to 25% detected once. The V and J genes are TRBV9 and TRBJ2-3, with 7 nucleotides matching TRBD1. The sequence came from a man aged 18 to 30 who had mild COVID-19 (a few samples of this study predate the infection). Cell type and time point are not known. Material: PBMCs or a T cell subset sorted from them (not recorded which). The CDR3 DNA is TGTGCCAGCAGCGCCGACAGATGGGACAGAGGGTTGGATACGCAGTATTTT. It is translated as CASSADRWDRGLDTQYF.